The 25 T cell receptor beta chains listed next were all sequenced from one sample in a study of cytomegalovirus exposure and HLA in healthy donors. It was with 60 Vbeta and 13 Jbeta primers that the PCR ran. Produced via immunoSEQ multiplex PCR; TCRdb's table is partial and in-frame only. The sample has over 100,000 clones, approximately 82% seen once. Sequencing was performed on PBMCs. Receptors were obtained from a man aged 25-45 years in good health and CMV-seropositive.

The CDR3 DNA is TGTGCCAGCAACCTAGTTTGGAGTTCACCCCTCCACTTT. This translates into CASNLVWSSPLHF. The gene calls are TRBV7-2 and TRBJ1-6; D gene ambiguous. The CDR3 is 13 residues long. Germline V gives CDR1 SGHTA, CDR2 FQGNSA. Trimming took off 7 bases at V and 9 bases at J, with 13 bases between the two ends.

The chain recombines TRBV28 with TRBJ1-2, with TRBD1 matching 7 bases. The length of the CDR3 is 15 residues. Germline-derived CDR1 and CDR2 are MDHEN and SYDVKM. J gave up 5 bases and V 3 bases, and 9 bases lay outside the gene matches. This CDR3 reads CASSLLGTDTYGYTF. DNA of the CDR3: TGTGCCAGCAGTTTGCTCGGGACAGATACTTATGGCTACACCTTC.

The rearrangement uses TRBV11-2 and TRBJ2-5; 9 bases are shared with TRBD1. The CDR3 loop spans 14 amino acids. The J segment lost 5 bases and the V segment lost 5 bases, leaving 6 bases of the junction unmatched. CDR1 is SGHAT, CDR2 FQNNGV, per germline. The CDR3 nucleotides are TGTGCCAGCAGCAACCACAGGGGGCTTGAGACCCAGTACTTC. As protein: CASSNHRGLETQYF.

This chain uses TRBV28 with TRBJ2-7; 8 positions agree with TRBD1. CDR3 length: 14 amino acids. Per the germline V gene, CDR1 is MDHEN and CDR2 is SYDVKM. J lost 2 bases, V lost 7 bases, and 7 bases had no gene match. CDR3 DNA: TGTGCCAGCACGGTGACAGGGGAGACCTACGAGCAGTACTTC. Its translation is CASTVTGETYEQYF.

The chain is built from TRBV2 and TRBJ2-2; D is ambiguous. CDR1 and CDR2 (germline): SNHLY, FYNNEI. The V gene lost 7 bases and the J gene lost 0 bases, with 18 bases spanning the gap. CDR3 length: 17 residues. CDR3 coding DNA: TGTGCCAGCACCGGGTTCGACCTACCCTCGAACACCGGGGAGCTGTTTTTT. Translation: CASTGFDLPSNTGELFF.

The chain uses TRBV6-1 and TRBJ1-2; D is unclear. The V and J ends lost 6 bases and 5 bases respectively, with 16 bases between them. CDR3 length equals 14 residues. Germline V lookup: CDR1 MNHNS, CDR2 SASEGT. In DNA form, the CDR3 reads TGTGCCAGCAGGGGAGCCGGAGAGTCGTATGGCTACACCTTC. Translated, it gives CASRGAGESYGYTF.

The rearrangement joins TRBV30 to TRBJ2-7, with a weak D call TRBD1 (6 bases). The germline V and J ends were trimmed by 0 bases and 0 bases, with 6 bases remaining between them. The CDR3 extends over 13 amino acids. CDR1 is GTSNPN, CDR2 SVGIG, per germline (reference sequence). CDR3 nucleotides: TGTGCCTGGAGTGTGGACAGCTCCTACGAGCAGTACTTC. It codes for CAWSVDSSYEQYF. The full variable domain, rest sourced from reference TRBV30 and TRBJ2-7, is SQTIHQWPATLVQPVGSPLSLECTVEGTSNPNLYWYRQAAGRGLQLLFYSVGIGQISSEVPQNLSASRPQDRQFILSSKKLLLSDSGFYLCAWSVDSSYEQYFGPGTRLTVT.

The J gene is TRBJ2-5, the V gene TRBV11-3; TRBD1 is a possible D gene (7 bases). The germline CDR1 and CDR2 sequences are SGHNT and YENEEA. With 3 bases removed from V and 2 bases from J, the gap between germline ends came to 10 bases. The CDR3 is made up of 14 amino acids. CDR3 sequence (DNA): TGTGCCAGCAGCTTCTCAGGGGGGCAAGAGACCCAGTACTTC. It is translated as CASSFSGGQETQYF.

The V gene is TRBV11-3, the J gene TRBJ2-7; D uncertain. V was shortened by 2 bases and J by 1 base, with 12 bases between the two germline ends. Germline V CDR1 and CDR2: SGHNT, YENEEA. CDR3 length equals 15 residues. In nucleotides, the CDR3 is TGTGCCAGCAGCTTAAGTTTCGCGGAGTCCTACGAGCAGTACGTC. It codes for CASSLSFAESYEQYV.

This rearrangement joins TRBV18 to TRBJ1-5; TRBD1 aligns across 8 bases. Trimming took 3 bases from V and 6 from J; bases not matched to a gene: 10. The CDR3 runs 16 residues. Germline CDR1 reads KGHSH; CDR2 reads LQKENI. DNA for the CDR3: TGTGCCAGCTCACCGAACCCGGGACAGGCGGGTCAGCCCCAGCATTTT. Its translation: CASSPNPGQAGQPQHF.

The V and J genes are TRBV9 and TRBJ1-1, with unresolved D. The germline gives CDR1 SGDLS, CDR2 YYNGEE. The CDR3 runs 13 residues. Trimming pared 0 bases from V and 6 bases from J, leaving 9 bases between. The CDR3 loop reads CASSVGPGSEAFF. In DNA, the CDR3 is TGTGCCAGCAGCGTAGGTCCCGGTTCTGAAGCTTTCTTT. The full variable domain, rest sourced from reference TRBV9 and TRBJ1-1, is DSGVTQTPKHLITATGQRVTLRCSPRSGDLSVYWYQQSLDQGLQFLIQYYNGEERAKGNILERFSAQQFPDLHSELNLSSLELGDSALYFCASSVGPGSEAFFGQGTRLTVV.

This chain links TRBV7-8 with TRBJ2-5; TRBD1 is a possible D gene (6 bases). The CDR3 is 13 amino acids. V was trimmed by 1 base and J by 5 bases, leaving 8 bases between them. Germline CDR1 and CDR2: SGHVS and FQNEAQ. CDR3 amino acids: CASSLDREETQYF. CDR3 nucleotides: TGTGCCAGCAGCTTAGACAGGGAGGAGACCCAGTACTTC.

The gene calls are TRBV6-5 and TRBJ1-5, with D tentatively TRBD1 (6 bases). The CDR3 is 13 amino acids. V was shortened by 7 bases and J by 4 bases, with 11 bases between the two germline ends. Germline V gene data show CDR1 as MNHEY and CDR2 as SVGAGI. CDR3 nucleotide sequence: TGTGCCAGCACACAGGGAGGGAATCAGCCCCAGCATTTT. Its translation: CASTQGGNQPQHF.

This CDR3 is CASSTPGTGTYNEQFF. CDR3 sequence (DNA): TGTGCCAGTAGCACCCCCGGGACAGGGACATACAATGAGCAGTTCTTC. V usage is TRBV19 and J usage is TRBJ2-1, with 9 bases lining up with TRBD1. Unmatched junction bases numbered 10, after V lost 6 bases and J lost 4 bases. CDR3 length: 16 amino acids. Germline lookup yields CDR1 LNHDA and CDR2 SQIVND (reference sequence).

The chain employs TRBV19 and TRBJ2-5, with 8 nucleotides matching TRBD2. The length of the CDR3 is 14 residues. Germline lookup yields CDR1 LNHDA and CDR2 SQIVND (reference sequence). With 5 bases clipped from V and 1 base from J, the junction kept 3 bases outside the gene matches. The CDR3 loop reads CASSAGTSQETQYF. The DNA of the CDR3 is TGTGCCAGTAGTGCCGGGACTAGCCAAGAGACCCAGTACTTC.

The chain is built from TRBV5-4 and TRBJ2-5; 10 bases align to TRBD1. V dropped 4 bases and J dropped 4; count of bases not matched to a gene: 4. Germline CDR1 is SGHNT and CDR2 is YYREEE (reference sequence). The CDR3 has 14 amino acids. The CDR3 is CASSRRTGGETQYF. The CDR3 DNA reads TGTGCCAGCAGCCGCAGGACAGGGGGAGAGACCCAGTACTTC.

This chain connects TRBV7-9 to TRBJ2-1, with 13 bases fitting TRBD2. Germline CDR1 reads SEHNR; CDR2 reads FQNEAQ (reference sequence). The V segment lost 5 bases and the J segment 1 base; nucleotides outside the gene matches: 11. The CDR3 covers 19 residues. The CDR3 reads CASSRILAGGPSSYNEQFF. The CDR3 DNA reads TGTGCCAGCAGCCGGATACTAGCGGGAGGGCCCAGTTCCTACAATGAGCAGTTCTTC.

V is TRBV5-1 and J is TRBJ1-2; D might be TRBD1 (6 bases). Trimming removed 3 bases at V and 4 bases at J, with 13 bases between. Germline CDR1 SGHRS, CDR2 YFSETQ. CDR3 size: 14 residues. DNA of the CDR3: TGCGCCAGCAGCTCCCCTGACAGGTCCTATGGCTACACCTTC. Its translation is CASSSPDRSYGYTF. Supplemented by reference TRBV5-1 and TRBJ1-2, the full variable domain reads KAGVTQTPRYLIKTRGQQVTLSCSPISGHRSVSWYQQTPGQGLQFLFEYFSETQRNKGNFPGRFSGRQFSNSRSEMNVSTLELGDSALYLCASSSPDRSYGYTFGSGTRLTVV.

This rearrangement joins TRBV6-5 to TRBJ1-2, with 11 bases matching TRBD1. V was clipped by 1 base and J by 5 bases; unmatched bases: 3. The CDR3 totals 15 residues. Germline assignment: CDR1 MNHEY and CDR2 SVGAGI. CDR3 loop: CASSYWDRGDYGYTF. The CDR3 DNA is TGTGCCAGCAGTTACTGGGACAGGGGGGATTATGGCTACACCTTC.

This clone was observed a single time. V gene TRBV30 combines with J gene TRBJ2-1, with TRBD2 identical over 8 bases. V lost 1 base to trimming and J lost 10 bases; unmatched junction nucleotides: 3. The CDR3 is made up of 12 amino acids. Germline-derived CDR1 and CDR2 are GTSNPN and SVGIG (reference sequence). Here the CDR3 DNA reads TGTGCCTGGAGTGGGGTAGCGGGGGAGCAGTTCTTC. Residues: CAWSGVAGEQFF.

This sequence joins TRBV5-4 and TRBJ2-1; 7 positions match TRBD1. After removal of 4 bases from V and 8 bases from J, the junction contained 9 bases not matched to a gene. The CDR3 consists of 14 residues. Germline lookup yields CDR1 SGHNT and CDR2 YYREEE (reference sequence). The CDR3 reads CASSPKGAGDEQFF. CDR3 nucleotide sequence: TGTGCCAGCAGCCCAAAGGGGGCAGGCGATGAGCAGTTCTTC.

This chain's CDR3 is CASKFIYEQYF. CDR3 in DNA: TGCGCCAGCAAATTTATATACGAGCAGTACTTC. The chain recombines TRBV10-1 with TRBJ2-7, with no clear D. The CDR3 contains 11 residues. Trimming shortened V by 7 bases and J by 4 bases, and 8 bases separated the two germline ends. Per germline, CDR1 WNHNN and CDR2 SYGVQD (reference sequence).

Only one count was recorded for this clone. This sequence joins TRBV7-7 and TRBJ2-1, with TRBD2 matching 8 bases. Germline V gene lookup returns CDR1 SSHAT and CDR2 FNYEAQ (reference sequence). V shed 5 bases, J shed 1 base, and the junction held 4 bases outside the gene matches. The CDR3 runs to 15 residues. The CDR3 DNA reads as TGTGCCAGCAGCCCGGGGGGGGGATCCTACAATGAGCAGTTCTTC. Translating it yields CASSPGGGSYNEQFF.

This clone was detected once. The CDR3 region has the DNA TGTGCCAGCAGCTTAGGGACAGTCGAAGAGACCCAGTACTTC. This gives the protein CASSLGTVEETQYF. The chain employs TRBV5-6 and TRBJ2-5, with 7 positions matching TRBD1. CDR3 size: 14 residues. V gave up 2 bases and J gave up 3 bases; unmatched junction bases: 4. CDR1 and CDR2 (germline): SGHDT, YYEEEE.

On this clone itself: A read error may produce the germline difference seen at one junction end. The chain couples TRBV11-2 to TRBJ1-2; weak D call: TRBD1 (5 bases). Germline V gene lookup returns CDR1 SGHAT and CDR2 FQNNGV. CDR3 length: 13 residues. The CDR3 spells CASSPGRDYGYTF. The CDR3 DNA sequence: TGTGCCAGCAGCCCCGGGAGGGACTACGGCTACACCTTC.